This T cell receptor (beta chain) was sequenced during a study of control samples from healthy donors and cancer patients. The assay was immunoSEQ multiplex PCR, and TCRdb's table has in-frame clones only and misses some. The sample has about 140,000 clones, around 90% seen once; the top ten hold 10% to 12%. The V end was cut by 6 bases, the J end by 2 bases, with 10 bases between. The CDR3 runs 13 residues. Material for sequencing was blood. This receptor was identified in a man under 40 in good health. This chain links TRBV12-3 or TRBV12-4 with TRBJ1-2; D remains ambiguous. The CDR3 spells CASRRNLNYGYTF. The CDR3 DNA is TGTGCCAGCAGGCGAAACTTAAACTATGGCTACACCTTC.